A selection of T cell receptor beta chains follows, all from one sample in a study of Graves' ophthalmopathy and Graves' hyperthyroidism. TCRdb independently ran MiXCR on the multiplex PCR reads; one entry per CDR3 protein. The sample has around 1,200,000 distinct CDR3 sequences, about 36% seen once; the top ten hold roughly 10%. The sequenced material came from peripheral blood or thyroid tissue (not recorded which). These receptors were collected from an adult man with Graves' hyperthyroidism. The CDR3 runs from the conserved cysteine through the conserved F or W. D genes are given only for firm matches. Not all rows give a size; the values are once, few, many and, for expanded clones, a class.

clone size: NA; D gene: TRBD2; V gene: TRBV12-3/TRBV12-4; J gene: TRBJ2-5; CDR3 protein: CASSFNPQSGSEETQYF; CDR3 DNA: TGTGCCAGCAGCTTTAATCCCCAAAGCGGGAGTGAAGAGACCCAGTACTTC
clone size: many; D gene: TRBD1; V gene: TRBV20-1; J gene: TRBJ2-7; CDR3 protein: CSASTGGGAYEQYF; CDR3 DNA: TGCAGTGCTAGCACAGGGGGCGGCGCCTACGAGCAGTACTTC
clone size: NA; D gene: NA; V gene: TRBV10-3; J gene: TRBJ1-1; CDR3 protein: CASSYTLPPGTGNTEAFF; CDR3 DNA: TGTGCCAGCAGTTATACACTACCCCCCGGGACGGGGAACACTGAAGCTTTCTTT
clone size: many; D gene: NA; V gene: TRBV6-5; J gene: TRBJ1-6; CDR3 protein: CASRGTGAYNSPLHF; CDR3 DNA: TGTGCCAGCAGGGGAACGGGGGCCTATAATTCACCCCTCCACTTT
clone size: once; D gene: TRBD1; V gene: TRBV29-1; J gene: TRBJ1-1; CDR3 protein: CSAFSSLGQGRNTEAFF; CDR3 DNA: TGCAGTGCCTTTAGCAGTCTGGGACAGGGGCGGAACACTGAAGCTTTCTTT
clone size: NA; D gene: NA; V gene: TRBV4-1; J gene: TRBJ1-6; CDR3 protein: CASSQGVGSPLHF; CDR3 DNA: TGCGCCAGCAGCCAAGGTGTTGGCTCACCCCTCCACTTT
clone size: many; D gene: NA; V gene: TRBV2; J gene: TRBJ1-2; CDR3 protein: CASTRDYGYTF; CDR3 DNA: TGTGCCAGCACCAGGGACTATGGCTACACCTTC
clone size: many; D gene: NA; V gene: TRBV15; J gene: TRBJ1-2; CDR3 protein: CATSRDGVPNYGYTF; CDR3 DNA: TGTGCCACCAGCAGAGATGGGGTTCCGAACTATGGCTACACCTTC
clone size: NA; D gene: TRBD1; V gene: TRBV11-2; J gene: TRBJ2-3; CDR3 protein: CASRRDRSSHTDTQYF; CDR3 DNA: TGTGCCAGCAGGAGGGACAGATCTAGCCACACAGATACGCAGTATTTT
clone size: NA; D gene: TRBD1; V gene: TRBV29-1; J gene: TRBJ1-1; CDR3 protein: CSVGTGVTMNTEAFF; CDR3 DNA: TGCAGCGTCGGGACAGGGGTGACAATGAACACTGAAGCTTTCTTT
clone size: many; D gene: TRBD2; V gene: TRBV19; J gene: TRBJ2-7; CDR3 protein: CASSAGTSVYEQYF; CDR3 DNA: TGTGCCAGTTCAGCCGGGACTAGCGTGTACGAGCAGTACTTC